Below are 16 T cell receptor beta chains sequenced from a single sample in a study of blood T cell repertoires in COVID-19. The protocol was immunoSEQ multiplex PCR, while the TCRdb copy is restricted to in-frame clones and leaves out a portion. The sample holds under 250,000 clones, 65% to 85% seen once. The source material was PBMCs or T cells enriched from blood (not recorded which). These receptors were taken from a young man with acute COVID-19.

The chain recombines TRBV11-2 with TRBJ1-2, with a possible D match to TRBD1 (6 bases). V gave up 6 bases and J gave up 4 bases, with 18 bases separating them. Per the germline V gene, CDR1 is SGHAT and CDR2 is FQNNGV. The CDR3 is made up of 15 amino acids. The CDR3 nucleotides are TGTGCCAGCAGGTTGACGGGGGGCGCAGGCTATGGCTACACCTTC. Its protein is CASRLTGGAGYGYTF.

The chain carries TRBV12-3 or TRBV12-4 and TRBJ2-5; D gene unclear. V was pared by 3 bases and J by 5 bases, with 4 bases between. This CDR3 contains 11 residues. The CDR3 DNA reads as TGTGCCAGCAGTTTCCGGGAGACCCAGTACTTC. Its protein product is CASSFRETQYF.

The V and J genes are TRBV11-2 and TRBJ1-1; 10 bases are a match to TRBD1. CDR3 length equals 14 residues. CDR1 and CDR2 (germline): SGHAT, FQNNGV. The junction had 8 bases not matched to a gene; V was cut back by 8 bases and J by 5 bases. The CDR3, as DNA: TGTGCCAGCGGAGAGACAGGGGGCTTTACTGAAGCTTTCTTT. Its protein is CASGETGGFTEAFF.

The CDR3 is CASSLAAGIGSSGANVLTF. The CDR3 DNA sequence: TGCGCCAGCAGCTTGGCGGCAGGGATAGGTAGTTCTGGGGCCAACGTCCTGACTTTC. This rearrangement joins TRBV5-1 to TRBJ2-6, with D possibly being TRBD1 (5 bases). V lost 0 bases and J 1 base, leaving 17 bases between the germline ends. The length of the CDR3 is 19 residues. CDR1 SGHRS and CDR2 YFSETQ come from the germline V gene.

The CDR3: CASSPGTDGYTF. The CDR3 nucleotides read TGTGCCAGCAGTCCCGGGACAGATGGCTACACCTTC. The chain uses TRBV27 and TRBJ1-2; 7 positions match TRBD1. CDR3 size: 12 residues. Trimming cost V 5 bases and J 6 bases; bases outside gene matches: 3. Germline-derived CDR1 and CDR2 are MNHEY and SMNVEV (reference sequence).

The chain links TRBV9 to TRBJ1-1, with TRBD1 matching over 8 bases. The CDR3 length is 14 residues. V was clipped by 4 bases and J by 3 bases; unmatched bases: 5. CDR1 and CDR2 (germline): SGDLS, YYNGEE. CDR3 region: CASSTGGDYTEAFF. The CDR3, as DNA: TGTGCCAGCAGCACAGGGGGAGACTACACTGAAGCTTTCTTT.

This chain uses TRBV3-1 (or the pseudogene TRBV3-2) with TRBJ2-3; TRBD2 is a possible D gene (5 bases). Trimming removed 4 bases from V and 4 bases from J, with 21 bases in between. In germline, CDR1 is LGHDT, CDR2 YNNKEL (reference sequence). The CDR3 contains 17 residues. CDR3 DNA sequence: TGTGCCAGCAGCCTCGGGAAGCTACCCTTGATCCCAGATACGCAGTATTTT. Amino acids: CASSLGKLPLIPDTQYF.

The chain is built from TRBV5-1 and TRBJ2-5; a weak D match, TRBD2 (5 bases). V lost 4 bases and J lost 4, with 14 bases in between. The CDR3 extends over 14 amino acids. CDR1 is SGHRS and CDR2 is YFSETQ in the germline V gene. CDR3 protein: CASSIGTSSETQYF. In nucleotides, the CDR3 is TGCGCCAGCAGCATCGGTACTAGTTCAGAGACCCAGTACTTC.

The chain carries TRBV3-1 (or the pseudogene TRBV3-2) and TRBJ1-2; maybe TRBD1 (5 bases). Per germline, CDR1 LGHDT and CDR2 YNNKEL (reference sequence). Trimming pared 3 bases from V and 6 bases from J, leaving 17 bases between. CDR3 size: 15 residues. The CDR3 DNA reads as TGTGCCAGCAGCCACAATAGGGGCGCCTCGGATGGCTACACCTTC. Its translation: CASSHNRGASDGYTF.

This clone was seen only once. The rearrangement uses TRBV19 and TRBJ1-2, with D possibly TRBD1 on 6 matching bases. CDR1 is LNHDA, CDR2 SQIVND, per germline (reference sequence). The CDR3 is 16 amino acids. The V end was cut by 6 bases, the J end by 0 bases, with 17 bases between. CDR3 coding DNA: TGTGCCAGTAGACGGGACACCTTCCGTTCTAACTATGGCTACACCTTC. This gives the protein CASRRDTFRSNYGYTF.

This clone was detected only a few times. This chain joins TRBV19 and TRBJ1-2; a weak D match, TRBD1 (5 bases). V was pared by 8 bases and J by 6 bases, with 19 bases between. Per germline, CDR1 LNHDA and CDR2 SQIVND (reference sequence). CDR3 length: 14 amino acids. The CDR3 DNA is TGTGCCAGTGGAGGGGAAACACCTAAAGATGGCTACACCTTC. Encoded protein: CASGGETPKDGYTF.

This sequence joins TRBV7-3 and TRBJ2-4, with D maybe TRBD2 (6 bases). V lost 1 base and J lost 0, with 10 bases in between. Germline CDR1 is SGHTA and CDR2 is FQGTGA. This CDR3 contains 16 residues. The CDR3 spells CASSLNPGGAKNIQYF. CDR3 nucleotide sequence: TGTGCCAGCAGCTTAAACCCCGGGGGAGCCAAAAACATTCAGTACTTC.

This clone appeared a single time. This chain links TRBV5-4 with TRBJ2-5; 8 positions match TRBD1. This CDR3 region has 16 residues. V shed 4 bases and J 1 base; nucleotides not matched to a gene: 9. Germline CDR1 and CDR2: SGHNT and YYREEE (reference sequence). This CDR3 reads CASSTPQGATQETQYF. As DNA, the CDR3 is TGTGCCAGCAGCACACCGCAGGGGGCCACCCAAGAGACCCAGTACTTC.

The chain combines TRBV19 with TRBJ1-5; perhaps TRBD1 as D (5 bases). Germline V gene lookup returns CDR1 LNHDA and CDR2 SQIVND (reference sequence). The CDR3 is 14 residues long. The V end lost 5 bases, the J end lost 5 bases, and 13 bases lay between the germline ends. The CDR3 nucleotides are TGTGCCAGTAGTGCCGGGGGTCCTTATCAGCCCCAGCATTTT. It specifies CASSAGGPYQPQHF. The full variable domain, its missing parts supplied by reference TRBV19 and TRBJ1-5, is DGGITQSPKYLFRKEGQNVTLSCEQNLNHDAMYWYRQDPGQGLRLIYYSQIVNDFQKGDIAEGYSVSREKKESFPLTVTSAQKNPTAFYLCASSAGGPYQPQHFGDGTRLSIL.

This sequence joins TRBV6-5 and TRBJ1-4; possible D gene TRBD1, 6 bases. V was trimmed by 8 bases and J by 6 bases, leaving 16 bases between them. Germline values: CDR1 MNHEY, CDR2 SVGAGI. This CDR3 is built from 14 residues. This chain's CDR3 is CASGLGGTDEKLFF. Written as DNA, the CDR3 is TGTGCCAGCGGCTTAGGGGGTACGGATGAAAAACTGTTTTTT.

This clone was found once. The same CDR3 is also encoded by other DNA sequences in this sample. The rearrangement joins TRBV5-4 to TRBJ2-5; TRBD1 might be the D (6 bases). Germline V gives CDR1 SGHNT, CDR2 YYREEE (reference sequence). The V end was cut by 1 base, the J end by 2 bases, with 9 bases between. The CDR3 has 14 residues. Written as DNA, the CDR3 is TGTGCCAGCAGCTTGCAGGGGTTTCAAGAGACCCAGTACTTC. It translates to CASSLQGFQETQYF. Looking up the rest from reference TRBV5-4 and TRBJ2-5 gives the full variable domain: ETGVTQSPTHLIKTRGQQVTLRCSSQSGHNTVSWYQQALGQGPQFIFQYYREEENGRGNFPPRFSGLQFPNYSSELNVNALELDDSALYLCASSLQGFQETQYFGPGTRLLVL.